The 31 T cell receptor beta chains below all came from one sample that was sequenced in a study of T cell clonality in common variable immunodeficiency (dated by TCRdb to the mid-2010s). Paper-wide results and their limitations: CVID TCRbeta sequences reportedly showed fewer deletions and N-nucleotide insertions and lacked highly modified clones with 13 or more V deletions.

Library method: the immunoSEQ multiplex PCR assay. Drawn from immuneACCESS, this table holds only the in-frame rearrangements with V and J called that TCRdb kept. Clones are partly lost; checked studies trace under half to an unresolved V gene and leave the rest unexplained. This sample shows 20,000 to 30,000 clones, and none of them turns up only once. The biggest ten clones account for approximately 10% of the sample. Antigens for these TCRs are unknown. The sequenced sample consisted of peripheral blood mononuclear cells. The receptors derive from a human donor with common variable immunodeficiency.

This clone appeared a few times. The read ends 3 residues early relative to the CDR3; the germline J gene fills the gap. The chain is built from TRBV6-2 or TRBV6-3 and TRBJ1-1; D not certain. V was cut by 6 bases and J by 1 base, with 6 bases left in between. The germline V gene encodes CDR1 MNHEY and CDR2 SVGEGT. CDR3 size: 12 residues. CDR3 bases read: TGTGCCAGCAGAAGCGGGAACACTGAA. This gives the protein CASRSGNTE. The CDR3, in full, reads CASRSGNTEAFF.

This clone occurred a few times. The DNA read from the CDR3 is TGTGCCAGCAGCAACAGCTTTAGCAATCAGCCC. This sequence encodes CASSNSFSNQP. The CDR3 in its entirety is CASSNSFSNQPQHF. J is TRBJ1-5 and V is TRBV2, with unresolved D. The CDR3 end lies 3 residues beyond the end of the read and is filled in from the germline J gene. The CDR3 loop spans 14 amino acids. Germline lookup yields CDR1 SNHLY and CDR2 FYNNEI. Trimming cost V 6 bases and J 0 bases, with 9 bases left between them.

To note about this clone: The read stops 3 residues short of the end of the CDR3; the missing end is completed from the germline J gene. The chain is built from TRBV7-3 and TRBJ2-1, with 9 bases matching TRBD1. This CDR3 contains 15 residues. Germline V lookup: CDR1 SGHTA, CDR2 FQGTGA. The trim removed 4 bases at V and 5 bases at J, leaving 6 bases unmatched. This CDR3 reads CASSSTGGANNEQFF. CDR3 bases read: TGTGCCAGCAGCTCCACAGGGGGCGCGAACAATGAG.

This clone was picked up many times. The read stops 3 residues short of the end of the CDR3; the missing end is completed from the germline J gene. The chain carries TRBV18 and TRBJ2-1; no firm D call. Germline-derived CDR1 and CDR2 are KGHSH and LQKENI. This CDR3 has 15 residues. V lost 0 bases and J 6 bases, leaving 12 bases between the germline ends. CDR3 sequence reads: CASSPPGSSTNEQFF. The covered CDR3 bases are TGTGCCAGCTCACCACCCGGTAGTTCTACCAATGAG.

This clone was detected many times. The read ends 3 residues before the CDR3 terminus; that terminus is restored from the germline J gene. V is TRBV20-1 and J is TRBJ2-5; a possible D gene is TRBD2 (5 bases). The CDR3 consists of 14 residues. Germline V lookup: CDR1 DFQATT, CDR2 SNEGSKA (reference sequence). Trimming pared 6 bases from V and 5 bases from J, leaving 19 bases between. The CDR3 loop is CSASPRAGGETQYF. The CDR3 DNA, read in part, is TGCAGTGCCTCGCCCCGTGCGGGCGGGGAGACC.

About this clone itself: Read sequence stops 3 residues before the CDR3 end, and the germline J gene provides the missing end. V and J are TRBV5-1 and TRBJ1-6; 12 positions agree with TRBD1. V lost 4 bases, J lost 7 bases, and 3 bases stayed unmatched. The CDR3 consists of 15 residues. The germline CDR1 and CDR2 sequences are SGHRS and YFSETQ. CDR3: CASSSGTGGNSPLHF. CDR3 DNA (partial): TGCGCCAGCAGCAGCGGGACAGGGGGCAATTCACCC.

Regarding this clone: The sequenced fragment ends 3 residues before the CDR3 boundary, so the rest is inferred from the germline J gene. The chain carries TRBV5-1 and TRBJ2-5; 12 nucleotides align to TRBD2. This CDR3 region has 16 residues. The germline gives CDR1 SGHRS, CDR2 YFSETQ. V lost 4 bases, J lost 5 bases, and 9 bases stayed unmatched. The sequenced CDR3 bases are TGCGCCAGCAGCCCCAGGACTAGCGGGACGGCGGAGACC. Its translation: CASSPRTSGTAET. The whole CDR3 protein reads CASSPRTSGTAETQYF.

This clone was recorded many times. Read data end 3 residues before the CDR3 end; the end is taken from the germline J gene. V is TRBV19 and J is TRBJ2-4; 13 bases fit TRBD2. J lost 8 bases, V lost 3 bases, and 10 bases had no gene match. This CDR3 has 17 residues. Germline V CDR1 and CDR2: LNHDA, SQIVND (reference sequence). CDR3 DNA, as far as it was read: TGTGCCAGTAGTATCTCACTAGCGGGGGGGCCCGGGGACATT. Translating it yields CASSISLAGGPGDI. The whole CDR3 is CASSISLAGGPGDIQYF. Looking up the rest from reference TRBV19 and TRBJ2-4 gives the full variable domain: DGGITQSPKYLFRKEGQNVTLSCEQNLNHDAMYWYRQDPGQGLRLIYYSQIVNDFQKGDIAEGYSVSREKKESFPLTVTSAQKNPTAFYLCASSISLAGGPGDIQYFGAGTRLSVL.

This clone was counted ten times or more. The read ends 3 residues shy of where the CDR3 ends; the end is completed using the germline J gene. The chain combines TRBV20-1 with TRBJ1-2; TRBD1 matches 9 bases. The V gene's germline CDR1 is DFQATT and CDR2 SNEGSKA (reference sequence). The CDR3 spans 13 residues. V was pared by 6 bases and J by 4 bases, with 6 bases of the junction left unmatched. The CDR3 DNA, read in part, is TGCAGTGCCATCGACAGGGGGACCTATGGC. Translating it yields CSAIDRGTYG. The full CDR3 reads CSAIDRGTYGYTF.

This clone showed up just a few times. The read halts 3 residues ahead of the CDR3 end, with the missing end drawn from the germline J gene. The rearrangement joins TRBV30 to TRBJ1-3; perhaps TRBD1 as D (5 bases). V gave up 1 base and J gave up 0 bases, with 13 bases separating them. CDR1 GTSNPN and CDR2 SVGIG come from the germline V gene (reference sequence). The CDR3 is 16 amino acids. The sequenced part of the CDR3 DNA is TGTGCCTGGAGTGCCGGCGACAGTAACTCTGGAAACACC. It is translated as CAWSAGDSNSGNT. The entire CDR3 protein is CAWSAGDSNSGNTIYF.

The sample holds many counts of this clone. The read finishes 3 residues shy of the CDR3 end, and the germline J gene is used to complete it. V is TRBV19 and J is TRBJ2-7; maybe TRBD1 (5 bases). The CDR3 has 13 amino acids. Germline loops: CDR1 LNHDA, CDR2 SQIVND (reference sequence). Deletions cut 4 bases from V and 0 bases from J, with 7 bases between. Incomplete CDR3 DNA: TGTGCCAGTAGTACGCAGGGCTCCTACGAG. It encodes CASSTQGSYE. In full, the CDR3 reads CASSTQGSYEQYF.

This clone was found many times. The read comes to an end 3 residues before the CDR3 does, leaving the germline J gene to fill in the end. The chain recombines TRBV2 with TRBJ2-4; a weak D match, TRBD2 (6 bases). V was clipped by 4 bases and J by 0 bases, with 16 bases between them. Germline lookup yields CDR1 SNHLY and CDR2 FYNNEI. This CDR3 spans 17 amino acids. The covered CDR3 bases are TGTGCCAGCAGTGTAGTAATAGGGACTGGAGCCAAAAACATT. As protein: CASSVVIGTGAKNI. The entire CDR3 reads CASSVVIGTGAKNIQYF.

Concerning this clone: From the germline J gene comes the end of the CDR3, since the read stops 3 residues before it. The chain joins TRBV19 to TRBJ1-5; TRBD1 matches at 7 bases. V lost 1 base and J lost 6; bases outside the gene matches: 3. This CDR3 is 14 amino acids long. Germline V gene sequence: CDR1 LNHDA, CDR2 SQIVND (reference sequence). Partial CDR3 DNA: TGTGCCAGTAGTATAGGCGACAGGGTTCAGCCC. It is translated as CASSIGDRVQP. The full CDR3 protein is CASSIGDRVQPQHF.

This clone was picked up many times. Read sequence stops 3 residues before the CDR3 end, and the germline J gene provides the missing end. The chain recombines TRBV12-3 or TRBV12-4 with TRBJ2-7, with TRBD1 matching over 9 bases. The CDR3 extends over 16 amino acids. J gave up 6 bases and V 5 bases, and 14 bases lay outside the gene matches. CDR3 DNA, as far as it was read: TGTGCCAGCAGTCGGAAGACTGGGACAGGGTCCCCCGAG. This translates into CASSRKTGTGSPE. The whole CDR3 region reads CASSRKTGTGSPEQYF.

This clone has a handful of counts. The read halts 3 residues ahead of the CDR3 end, with the missing end drawn from the germline J gene. The chain links TRBV5-1 to TRBJ2-7, with 8 bases that match TRBD2. Germline V gene data show CDR1 as SGHRS and CDR2 as YFSETQ. CDR3 length equals 17 residues. The trim removed 4 bases at V and 3 bases at J, leaving 15 bases unmatched. CDR3: CASSQTIGGASVYEQYF. CDR3 DNA (partial): TGCGCCAGCAGCCAGACCATCGGGGGGGCCTCCGTCTACGAG.

This clone was recorded a few times. The read ends 3 residues shy of where the CDR3 ends; the end is completed using the germline J gene. The V call is TRBV7-8, the J call TRBJ2-7, with D unclear. CDR1 SGHVS and CDR2 FQNEAQ come from the germline V gene. V lost 1 base, J lost 4 bases, and 11 bases lay in between. The CDR3 has 14 residues. CDR3 in amino acids: CASSLGPTGYEQYF. The CDR3 DNA, read in part, is TGTGCCAGCAGCTTAGGGCCTACCGGGTACGAG.

This clone was counted at least ten times. The read ends 3 residues shy of where the CDR3 ends; the end is completed using the germline J gene. V gene TRBV20-1 combines with J gene TRBJ2-5, with TRBD2 matching over 7 bases. Germline CDR1 is DFQATT and CDR2 is SNEGSKA (reference sequence). J lost 2 bases, V lost 3 bases, and 9 bases had no gene match. The length of the CDR3 is 15 residues. CDR3 DNA (partial): TGCAGTGCTAGCCAATCGGCTAGCGGACAAGAGACC. Residues: CSASQSASGQET. The whole CDR3 sequence reads CSASQSASGQETQYF.

This clone has a count of ten or more. The covered CDR3 bases are TGTGCCAGCAGGAGTGGACAGGGGGCTTCGGAGACC. Translating gives CASRSGQGASET. The whole CDR3 region reads CASRSGQGASETQYF. The V and J genes are TRBV2 and TRBJ2-5, with TRBD1 matching over 11 bases. The CDR3 end falls 3 residues outside the read, so it is completed with the germline J gene. Germline loops: CDR1 SNHLY, CDR2 FYNNEI. Trimming at V came to 6 bases and at J to 5 bases, leaving 8 bases not matched to a gene. The CDR3 runs to 15 residues.

Only a few counts were recorded for this clone. The CDR3 end is not reached by the read, which stops 3 residues before it; the germline J gene fills it in. This chain connects TRBV7-9 to TRBJ1-2; possible D gene TRBD1, 6 bases. The CDR3 totals 13 residues. The V and J ends lost 6 bases and 7 bases respectively, with 15 bases between them. Germline CDR1 reads SEHNR; CDR2 reads FQNEAQ (reference sequence). The CDR3 loop is CASSSEGGGGYTF. The CDR3 bases that were read are TGTGCCAGCAGTTCAGAAGGAGGGGGTGGC. Using reference TRBV7-9 and TRBJ1-2 for the parts outside the CDR3, the full variable domain is DTGVSQNPRHKITKRGQNVTFRCDPISEHNRLYWYRQTLGQGPEFLTYFQNEAQLEKSRLLSDRFSAERPKGSFSTLEIQRTEQGDSAMYLCASSSEGGGGYTFGSGTRLTVV.

This clone was found a few times. Read coverage stops 3 residues before the CDR3 terminus; the germline J gene supplies the remainder. V is TRBV10-2 and J is TRBJ2-3, with 10 bases that match TRBD2. CDR1 and CDR2 from the germline V gene are WSHSY and SAAADI. Germline trimming cut 7 bases from V and 2 bases from J; bases unmatched to any gene: 6. The CDR3 has 15 amino acids. Partial CDR3 DNA: TGCGCCAGCACTGGGACTAGCGCCTACACAGATACG. Its protein is CASTGTSAYTDT. The complete CDR3 sequence is CASTGTSAYTDTQYF.

The table lists this clone with a few counts. The read stops 3 residues short of the end of the CDR3; the missing end is completed from the germline J gene. The same CDR3 is also encoded by other DNA sequences in this sample. The chain employs TRBV7-6 and TRBJ2-5, with 8 bases fitting TRBD2. J gave up 5 bases and V 4 bases, and 9 bases lay outside the gene matches. The V gene's germline CDR1 is SGHVS and CDR2 FNYEAQ. The CDR3 runs to 15 residues. The CDR3: CASSSLGGVVETQYF. Incomplete CDR3 DNA: TGTGCCAGCAGCTCGCTCGGGGGGGTGGTTGAGACC. The whole variable domain, remainder taken from reference TRBV7-6 and TRBJ2-5, is GAGVSQSPRYKVTKRGQDVALRCDPISGHVSLYWYRQALGQGPEFLTYFNYEAQQDKSGLPNDRFSAERPEGSISTLTIQRTEQRDSAMYRCASSSLGGVVETQYFGPGTRLLVL.

This clone was detected a few times. The read ends 3 residues shy of where the CDR3 ends; the end is completed using the germline J gene. The genes are TRBV7-9 and TRBJ1-3; D remains unclear. CDR3 size: 12 residues. The V and J ends lost 9 bases and 1 base respectively, with 7 bases between them. Germline values: CDR1 SEHNR, CDR2 FQNEAQ (reference sequence). CDR3 DNA (partial): TGTGCCAGTCAGAATTCTGGAAACACC. This gives the protein CASQNSGNT. The whole CDR3 sequence is CASQNSGNTIYF.

This clone occurred a few times. From the germline J gene comes the end of the CDR3, since the read stops 3 residues before it. This chain joins TRBV19 and TRBJ2-3, with TRBD2 matching over 8 bases. V shed 5 bases, J shed 1 base, and the junction held 8 bases outside the gene matches. In germline, CDR1 is LNHDA, CDR2 SQIVND (reference sequence). The CDR3 has 16 residues. This chain's CDR3 is CASSPRAGAGTDTQYF. CDR3 DNA (partial): TGTGCCAGTAGTCCAAGAGCGGGAGCCGGCACAGATACG. Full variable domain (missing parts from reference TRBV19 and TRBJ2-3): DGGITQSPKYLFRKEGQNVTLSCEQNLNHDAMYWYRQDPGQGLRLIYYSQIVNDFQKGDIAEGYSVSREKKESFPLTVTSAQKNPTAFYLCASSPRAGAGTDTQYFGPGTRLTVL.

This clone was observed a handful of times. With the read ending 3 residues before the CDR3 end, the germline J gene is used to fill in that end. The gene calls are TRBV19 and TRBJ1-2, with D tentatively TRBD1 (5 bases). V lost 5 bases and J 1 base, leaving 11 bases between the germline ends. The CDR3 runs 14 residues. Germline CDR1 is LNHDA and CDR2 is SQIVND (reference sequence). The covered CDR3 bases are TGTGCCAGTAGTCTAAGACAGCTTAACTATGGC. It yields the protein CASSLRQLNYG. The entire CDR3 sequence reads CASSLRQLNYGYTF.

This clone turned up a few times. The sequenced fragment ends 3 residues before the CDR3 boundary, so the rest is inferred from the germline J gene. The rearrangement links TRBV6-9 to TRBJ1-1; possibly TRBD1 for D (5 bases). This CDR3 contains 13 residues. Germline loops: CDR1 MNHGY, CDR2 SVAAGI. CDR3 sequence: CASEEGLQKWAFF. CDR3 bases read: TGTGCCAGCGAGGAGGGACTTCAGAAGTGG.

In the case of this clone: The read terminates 3 residues before the CDR3 end, so the remaining end is supplied by the germline J gene. The chain employs TRBV19 and TRBJ2-7; 7 positions agree with TRBD2. With 3 bases clipped from V and 0 bases from J, the junction kept 5 bases outside the gene matches. The CDR3 has 15 amino acids. Per the germline V gene, CDR1 is LNHDA and CDR2 is SQIVND (reference sequence). CDR3 sequence reads: CASSIRAGLSYEQYF. The CDR3 DNA, read in part, is TGTGCCAGTAGTATTCGAGCGGGACTCTCCTACGAG.

This clone came up a few times. The chain's CDR3 is CASTLGQGASMMRYTF. The DNA read from the CDR3 is TGTGCCAGCACCCTGGGGCAGGGGGCCTCTATGATGCGG. The J gene is TRBJ1-2, the V gene TRBV2; 8 bases match TRBD1. The read comes to an end 3 residues before the CDR3 does, leaving the germline J gene to fill in the end. Germline V gives CDR1 SNHLY, CDR2 FYNNEI. The CDR3 sequence is 16 residues long.

This clone was observed at least ten times. The CDR3: CASSLDRGPYGYTF. The sequenced CDR3 bases are TGTGCCAGCAGCTTAGACAGGGGGCCCTATGGC. V and J are TRBV7-3 and TRBJ1-2; 10 bases fit TRBD1. The CDR3 is cut off 3 residues early in the read; its end comes from the germline J gene. The CDR3 has 14 residues. Germline lookup yields CDR1 SGHTA and CDR2 FQGTGA. V lost 2 bases to trimming and J lost 4 bases; unmatched junction nucleotides: 1.

This clone was observed a few times. From the germline J gene comes the end of the CDR3, since the read stops 3 residues before it. The chain employs TRBV6-2 or TRBV6-3 and TRBJ1-2; the D gene is possibly TRBD1 (6 bases). Looked up from germline, CDR1 is MNHEY and CDR2 is SVGEGT. Trimming stripped 5 bases from V and 7 bases from J, with 11 bases between. The CDR3 contains 12 residues. The covered CDR3 bases are TGTGCCAGCAGTGCGAACAGGGTTGGC. Residues: CASSANRVG. The entire CDR3 is CASSANRVGYTF.

This clone was seen many times. The read gets to within 3 residues of the CDR3 end, and the germline J gene fills in the rest. This chain joins TRBV5-6 and TRBJ1-1; D gene uncertain. The CDR3 spans 13 residues. Germline assignment: CDR1 SGHDT and CDR2 YYEEEE. Here the CDR3 reads CASSRFRALQAFF. The sequenced CDR3 bases are TGTGCCAGCAGCCGGTTTAGGGCCCTACAA.

Many counts were recorded for this clone. Incomplete CDR3 DNA: TGTGCCAGTAGTATAGTTGGAGAGGGGAGCACAGATACG. Protein product: CASSIVGEGSTDT. The entire CDR3 protein is CASSIVGEGSTDTQYF. The V gene is TRBV19, the J gene TRBJ2-3; D possibly uses TRBD1 or TRBD2 (5 bases each). The read terminates 3 residues before the CDR3 end, so the remaining end is supplied by the germline J gene. The CDR3 sequence is 16 residues long. The germline CDR1 and CDR2 sequences are LNHDA and SQIVND (reference sequence). The V gene lost 1 base and the J gene lost 0 bases, with 11 bases spanning the gap. Looking up the rest from reference TRBV19 and TRBJ2-3 gives the full variable domain: DGGITQSPKYLFRKEGQNVTLSCEQNLNHDAMYWYRQDPGQGLRLIYYSQIVNDFQKGDIAEGYSVSREKKESFPLTVTSAQKNPTAFYLCASSIVGEGSTDTQYFGPGTRLTVL.